What follows are 14 T cell receptor beta chains derived from one specimen sequenced in a study of Graves' ophthalmopathy and Graves' hyperthyroidism. For repertoire sequencing, the TCR beta CDR3 regions were amplified from RNA transcripts. The workflow started with a first-round RT-PCR run with HTBI primers and then moved on to a second-round multiplex PCR. TCRdb redid the calling of the multiplex PCR reads with MiXCR, one entry per CDR3 protein. The data contain about 740,000 distinct CDR3 sequences, 40% of them seen just once; the ten biggest clones take up about 40%. Sequencing was done on a sample of peripheral blood. Receptors were obtained from an adult man with Graves' ophthalmopathy.

This chain connects TRBV7-9 to TRBJ2-5; D may match TRBD1 or TRBD2 (6 bases each). The CDR3 has 17 amino acids. Germline CDR1 and CDR2: SEHNR and FQNEAQ (reference sequence). V was cut by 5 bases and J by 3 bases, with 22 bases left in between. The CDR3 DNA sequence: TGTGCCAGCAGCCTGCCGGGGGCAAATACGTTCAAAGAGACCCAGTACTTC. This codes for CASSLPGANTFKETQYF.

This clonotype showed up many times. The chain recombines TRBV25-1 with TRBJ2-7; 9 positions agree with TRBD1. Germline CDR1 and CDR2: MGHDK and SYGVNS. The CDR3 runs 13 residues. V shed 6 bases and J 3 bases; nucleotides not matched to a gene: 3. This CDR3 reads CASRDRGSYEQYF. For the CDR3, the DNA is TGTGCCAGCAGAGACAGGGGGAGCTACGAGCAGTACTTC.

This clonotype was picked up one time. The chain couples TRBV7-9 to TRBJ1-2; tentative D call: TRBD1 (6 bases). Germline CDR1 is SEHNR and CDR2 is FQNEAQ (reference sequence). Trimming pared 2 bases from V and 4 bases from J, leaving 20 bases between. The CDR3 contains 17 residues. CDR3 in amino acids: CASSLSYGGGLGYGYTF. CDR3 DNA sequence: TGTGCCAGCAGCTTATCATATGGGGGGGGCCTCGGCTATGGCTACACCTTC.

The chain combines TRBV7-3 with TRBJ1-3; D ambiguous. The length of the CDR3 is 17 residues. V lost 2 bases to trimming and J lost 0 bases, with 14 bases between them. Germline V CDR1 and CDR2: SGHTA, FQGTGA. CDR3 nucleotides: TGTGCCAGCAGCTTATCGGGCCGGCCGAACTCTGGAAACACCATATATTTT. It translates to CASSLSGRPNSGNTIYF.

This chain uses TRBV25-1 with TRBJ1-5; D is undetermined. Germline values: CDR1 MGHDK, CDR2 SYGVNS. The CDR3 spans 12 residues. Trimming shortened V by 6 bases and J by 2 bases, and 5 bases separated the two germline ends. CDR3 sequence reads: CASRHGNQPQHF. The CDR3 DNA follows: TGTGCCAGCAGACATGGCAATCAGCCCCAGCATTTT.

V gene TRBV6-2 or TRBV6-3 combines with J gene TRBJ1-5; 8 bases line up with TRBD1. Germline-derived CDR1 and CDR2 are MNHEY and SVGEGT. The CDR3 contains 16 residues. V was clipped by 3 bases and J by 4 bases; unmatched bases: 8. In DNA, the CDR3 is TGTGCCAGCAGTTATTCAGGGGGCGTGGGGAATCAGCCCCAGCATTTT. This codes for CASSYSGGVGNQPQHF.

The chain is built from TRBV25-1 and TRBJ1-5; a weak D match, TRBD1 (6 bases). Germline lookup yields CDR1 MGHDK and CDR2 SYGVNS. Trimming took off 3 bases at V and 5 bases at J, with 11 bases between the two ends. The CDR3 consists of 14 residues. The CDR3 region is CASSDGQSDQPQHF. In nucleotides, the CDR3 is TGTGCCAGCAGTGACGGACAGTCCGATCAGCCCCAGCATTTT.

This clonotype was recorded many times. The chain is built from TRBV14 and TRBJ1-1, with D unclear. V was pared by 1 base and J by 4 bases, with 10 bases between. The CDR3 has 14 amino acids. Germline assignment: CDR1 SGHDN and CDR2 FVKESK. CDR3 residues: CASSQVREATEAFF. CDR3 DNA: TGTGCCAGCAGCCAAGTGAGAGAGGCCACTGAAGCTTTCTTT.

Concerning this clonotype: One end of the junction is discordant with germline, which a read error may explain. The chain links TRBV24-1 to TRBJ1-5; tentatively, D is TRBD1 (6 bases). The germline gives CDR1 KGHDR, CDR2 SFDVKD. The CDR3 loop spans 16 amino acids. CDR3 in DNA: TGTGCCAGCAGTTACTCGACAGGAGCTAGCAATCAGCCCCAGCATTTT. Its protein is CASSYSTGASNQPQHF.

This clonotype was observed many times. The rearrangement uses TRBV19 and TRBJ1-5; D gene unclear. The ends were cut back, 6 bases at V and 0 bases at J, with 6 bases in the middle. The CDR3 is 13 amino acids. CDR1 is LNHDA and CDR2 is SQIVND in the germline V gene (reference sequence). CDR3 amino acids: CASSDYSNQPQHF. The DNA of the CDR3 is TGTGCCAGTAGCGATTATAGCAATCAGCCCCAGCATTTT.

This clonotype was recorded at least ten times. The chain combines TRBV3-1 with TRBJ2-5; either TRBD1 or TRBD2 may fit D (5 bases each). Germline-derived CDR1 and CDR2 are LGHDT and YNNKEL (reference sequence). There are 12 residues in the CDR3. V was trimmed by 3 bases and J by 5 bases, leaving 7 bases between them. The CDR3 is CASSQGVETQYF. DNA of the CDR3: TGTGCCAGCAGCCAGGGGGTCGAGACCCAGTACTTC.

Note on this clonotype: A read error may explain this, as a much larger clone is one base away. The CDR3 does not close with the conserved phenylalanine or tryptophan, likely indicating a read error. The DNA is omitted, as the CDR3 cannot be located on it reliably, and the CDR3 follows TCRdb's listing. This chain uses TRBV2 with TRBJ2-7; the table calls TRBD2, which could not be checked here. CDR1 and CDR2 (germline): SNHLY, FYNNEI. The CDR3 is 11 residues long, ends included. The CDR3 loop reads CASSVAGTLYL.

The chain links TRBV7-8 to TRBJ1-1, with D unclear. The CDR3 contains 16 residues. Trimming removed 1 base at V and 3 bases at J, with 15 bases between. CDR1 is SGHVS and CDR2 is FQNEAQ in the germline V gene. In nucleotides, the CDR3 is TGTGCCAGCAGCTTAGAACCCTGGGGTATGCACACTGAAGCTTTCTTT. This translates into CASSLEPWGMHTEAFF.

Concerning this clonotype itself: A much larger clonotype is one base distant, so this may be a read error. This rearrangement joins TRBV7-6 to TRBJ1-1; D remains ambiguous. This CDR3 has 13 amino acids. Trimming took 5 bases from V and 7 from J, leaving 14 bases between them. Germline CDR1 reads SGHVS; CDR2 reads FNYEAQ. CDR3 protein: CASSIKQWVEAFF. DNA for the CDR3: TGTGCCAGCAGCATTAAACAGTGGGTTGAAGCTTTCTTT.